This note documents a single TCR beta chain sequence. Some clones are missing from TCRdb's copy, which holds only in-frame ones; the method was immunoSEQ multiplex PCR. The sample consists of about 95,000 clones, roughly 86% of them appearing once. The data belong to a study of blood T cell repertoires in COVID-19. Trimming took 4 bases from V and 1 from J, leaving 21 bases between them. This CDR3 region has 18 residues. CDR1 and CDR2 from the germline V gene are SGHRS and YFSETQ. The source of this sequence is a human donor in a cohort sampled during active COVID-19. The chain recombines TRBV5-1 with TRBJ1-3; possibly TRBD1 for D (6 bases). Sequenced: peripheral blood. The CDR3 here is CASSPIIGGTLSGNTIYF. The CDR3 nucleotides are TGCGCCAGCAGCCCCATAATAGGGGGAACCTTATCTGGAAACACCATATATTTT.